This T cell receptor beta chain was sequenced for a study of blood T cell repertoires in COVID-19. This CDR3 comprises 16 residues. With 2 bases clipped from V and 7 bases from J, the junction kept 8 bases outside the gene matches. Germline assignment: CDR1 MNHEY and CDR2 SVGAGI. Per the original methods: By means of reference gene primer amplification, nucleated cell counts were estimated. Sequencing used immunoSEQ multiplex PCR; TCRdb keeps in-frame clones, though not all of them. V and J calls and clone size are as listed in that table; D and trimming were resolved from the DNA. The data hold about 380,000 clones, with about 87% observed a single time. Two consecutive negative NP/OP PCR tests, clearance, or resolved symptoms defined Cohort 3 recovery.

The TCR comes from a man aged 25 to 40 who had recovered from COVID-19. This chain connects TRBV6-5 to TRBJ1-6; TRBD1 aligns across 7 bases. The material sequenced was PBMCs or T cells enriched from blood (not recorded which). The CDR3 sequence is CASSYPRQGTNSPLHF. DNA for the CDR3: TGTGCCAGCAGTTACCCCCGACAGGGAACAAATTCACCCCTCCACTTT.